This T cell receptor beta chain was recorded in a study of beta chain features in type 1 diabetes. This CDR3 region has 16 residues. Germline V CDR1 and CDR2: LNHDA, SQIVND (reference sequence). Worth noting for this clone: The antigen is unknown.

Study observations and caveats: Moderately but significantly shorter TCRB CDR3s were found in Type 1 diabetes patients in all four CD4+ subsets. Across patients, naive, central memory and Treg TCRB repertoires exhibited apparently greater similarity than was observed across healthy donors.

Every bit of the isolated RNA underwent reverse transcription, so sequencing read expressed TCRB transcripts. The protocol was immunoSEQ multiplex PCR, while the TCRdb copy is restricted to in-frame clones and leaves out a portion. This repertoire shows tens of thousands of clones, about 70% found once; its top ten account for 0.9% to 1.4%. One heparinised blood draw averaging approximately 0.11 L was given by each donor. Cells sorted by CD45RO/CCR7/CD25/CD127/CD95/CD27 comprised CD4+ naive, central memory, regulatory and stem cell-like memory cells. Over 95% purity was reached by all sorted populations.

Sequenced material: stem cell memory CD4+ T cells from blood. V usage is TRBV19 and J usage is TRBJ2-5; TRBD2 aligns across 10 bases. The DNA matches TRBJ2-7 better at its end, which makes the J call doubtful. The receptor was isolated from a woman in her forties with type 1 diabetes. CDR3 region: CASSHLGTSVGAEQYF. In nucleotides, the CDR3 is TGTGCCAGTAGTCATCTTGGGACTAGCGTAGGGGCCGAGCAGTACTTC.